Below, one TCR beta chain is given with its context. Its antigen is unknown. This same CDR3 is encoded by further DNA sequences in the sample. The J segment lost 5 bases and the V segment lost 5 bases, leaving 2 bases of the junction unmatched. The germline V gene has CDR1 MDHEN and CDR2 SYDVKM. The CDR3 is 13 residues long. Treatment: oral pan-JAK inhibitor, 5-10 mg twice daily. Peripheral blood, together with lesional scalp punch biopsies, was collected from alopecia areata patients. The data stem from a study of CD8+ T cells in alopecia areata. Points from the study as a whole: Links between baseline CD8+ expansion and response need larger treated cohorts. Tissue-resident alphabeta T cells belonging to normal skin likewise get sequenced within scalp specimens. In scalp and blood, many expanded lesional clones persisted during tofacitinib.

Extraction of RNA preceded its reverse transcription into cDNA, which served as the sequencing template. Profiling relied on immunoSEQ multiplex PCR, and the TCRdb table lists in-frame clones only, not all of them. The table lists fewer than 250,000 clones, around 56% of them singletons. The sequence was obtained from a human donor with alopecia areata. The sample was CD4+ T cells sorted from blood, taken at week 4, from a patient treated with tofacitinib. J is TRBJ2-5 and V is TRBV28, with TRBD2 matching over 10 bases. CDR3 sequence: CASSLSGRETQYF. CDR3 DNA sequence: TGTGCCAGCAGTCTTAGCGGGAGGGAGACCCAGTACTTC.